This entry lists 24 T cell receptor beta chains sequenced from one sample in a study of radiotherapy plus CTLA-4 blockade in lung cancer. Repertoires were generated with immunoSEQ multiplex PCR, while TCRdb's copy carries only in-frame clones and drops some. In the table there are tens of thousands of clones, roughly 73% of which are singletons. Specimen: peripheral blood, collected from a patient treated with radiotherapy plus ipilimumab. The receptor set was obtained from a human donor with non-small cell lung cancer that progressed on radiotherapy plus ipilimumab.

The genes are TRBV7-2 and TRBJ2-1; 8 bases fit TRBD1. With 1 base clipped from V and 8 bases from J, the junction kept 7 bases outside the gene matches. Germline assignment: CDR1 SGHTA and CDR2 FQGNSA. The CDR3 runs to 15 residues. The DNA for the CDR3 is TGTGCCAGCAGCTTAGGGGCAGGGGGCGGGGATGAGCAGTTCTTC. It specifies CASSLGAGGGDEQFF.

The chain is built from TRBV28 and TRBJ1-2; D may be TRBD1 (6 bases). From germline, CDR1 is MDHEN and CDR2 SYDVKM. V was clipped by 8 bases and J by 6 bases, with 19 bases between them. CDR3 length: 14 amino acids. This chain's CDR3 is CASSSRHRAHGYTF. DNA for the CDR3: TGTGCCAGCTCCTCCCGGCACAGGGCGCATGGCTACACCTTC.

The J gene is TRBJ2-3, the V gene TRBV7-9; 13 nucleotides line up with TRBD2. This CDR3 comprises 16 residues. Trimming at V came to 7 bases and at J to 1 base, leaving 5 bases not matched to a gene. Germline CDR1 SEHNR, CDR2 FQNEAQ (reference sequence). CDR3 residues: CASTALAGGGTDTQYF. The CDR3, as DNA: TGTGCCAGCACGGCACTAGCGGGGGGGGGCACAGATACGCAGTATTTT.

The V call is TRBV29-1, the J call TRBJ1-4; tentative D call: TRBD1 (6 bases). The CDR3 spans 13 residues. The V gene lost 5 bases and the J gene lost 8 bases, with 15 bases spanning the gap. Looked up from germline, CDR1 is SQVTM and CDR2 is ANQGSEA. DNA for the CDR3: TGCAGCGTTCTCCAGGGGTCTGGGGAAAAACTGTTTTTT. Translated: CSVLQGSGEKLFF. The whole variable domain, filled in from reference TRBV29-1 and TRBJ1-4, reads SAVISQKPSRDICQRGTSLTIQCQVDSQVTMMFWYRQQPGQSLTLIATANQGSEATYESGFVIDKFPISRPNLTFSTLTVSNMSPEDSSIYLCSVLQGSGEKLFFGSGTQLSVL.

The chain employs TRBV5-1 and TRBJ1-1; tentative D call: TRBD1 (5 bases). This CDR3 is built from 14 residues. V lost 5 bases to trimming and J lost 1 base, with 12 bases between them. CDR1 and CDR2 from the germline V gene are SGHRS and YFSETQ. This CDR3 reads CASRIIGGNTEAFF. CDR3 DNA: TGCGCCAGCAGAATCATCGGGGGGAACACTGAAGCTTTCTTT.

By share, this clone counts as medium-sized (0.01 to 0.1%). The chain links TRBV5-4 to TRBJ2-7; 7 bases match TRBD1. This CDR3 comprises 13 residues. V gave up 0 bases and J gave up 5 bases; unmatched junction bases: 2. CDR1 is SGHNT, CDR2 YYREEE, per germline (reference sequence). This CDR3 reads CASSLDRGNEQYF. As DNA, the CDR3 is TGTGCCAGCAGCTTGGACAGGGGCAACGAGCAGTACTTC. Full variable domain (rest looked up from reference TRBV5-4 and TRBJ2-7): ETGVTQSPTHLIKTRGQQVTLRCSSQSGHNTVSWYQQALGQGPQFIFQYYREEENGRGNFPPRFSGLQFPNYSSELNVNALELDDSALYLCASSLDRGNEQYFGPGTRLTVT.

The sample holds a few counts of this clone. The chain is built from TRBV11-2 and TRBJ2-7, with 15 bases that match TRBD2. The germline V gene has CDR1 SGHAT and CDR2 FQNNGV. Unmatched junction bases numbered 4, after V lost 1 base and J lost 0 bases. This CDR3 is built from 18 residues. The CDR3 loop is CASSLGTSGGGSSYEQYF. As DNA, the CDR3 is TGTGCCAGCAGCTTAGGGACTAGCGGGGGGGGTAGCTCCTACGAGCAGTACTTC.

The rearrangement joins TRBV6-1 to TRBJ1-6; D remains unclear. CDR1 is MNHNS, CDR2 SASEGT, per germline. The CDR3 covers 14 residues. Trimming cost V 8 bases and J 3 bases, with 11 bases left between them. Here the CDR3 reads CASSVGDYNSPLHF. Written as DNA, the CDR3 is TGTGCCAGCTCAGTCGGGGACTATAATTCACCCCTCCACTTT.

The chain uses TRBV5-1 and TRBJ1-4; D is perhaps TRBD1 (6 bases). The V end lost 1 base, the J end lost 4 bases, and 11 bases lay between the germline ends. CDR1 is SGHRS, CDR2 YFSETQ, per germline. The CDR3 sequence is 15 residues long. The CDR3 reads CASSLLGANNEKLFF. In DNA, the CDR3 is TGCGCCAGCAGCTTGTTGGGGGCGAATAATGAAAAACTGTTTTTT.

The V gene is TRBV7-9, the J gene TRBJ1-1, with no clear D. The CDR3 covers 14 residues. The V gene's germline CDR1 is SEHNR and CDR2 FQNEAQ (reference sequence). V lost 7 bases, J lost 1 base, and 13 bases lay in between. The CDR3 is CASILTGSNTEAFF. The CDR3 DNA is TGTGCCAGCATCTTGACGGGGTCGAACACTGAAGCTTTCTTT. The whole variable domain, filled in from reference TRBV7-9 and TRBJ1-1, reads DTGVSQNPRHKITKRGQNVTFRCDPISEHNRLYWYRQTLGQGPEFLTYFQNEAQLEKSRLLSDRFSAERPKGSFSTLEIQRTEQGDSAMYLCASILTGSNTEAFFGQGTRLTVV.

V is TRBV4-1 and J is TRBJ2-7, with TRBD2 identical over 9 bases. This CDR3 comprises 14 residues. V trimming: 4 bases; J trimming: 3 bases; junction bases outside the gene matches: 4. Germline CDR1 reads MGHRA; CDR2 reads YSYEKL. Here the CDR3 DNA reads TGCGCCAGCAGCCGGTGGACTAGCGACTACGAGCAGTACTTC. Its translation: CASSRWTSDYEQYF.

The DNA of the CDR3 is TGTGCCAGCAGTGAATCCGGGCGGGGGGCTAATGAAAAACTGTTTTTT. It yields the protein CASSESGRGANEKLFF. The chain carries TRBV2 and TRBJ1-4, with D possibly matching TRBD1 (5 bases). The CDR3 loop spans 16 amino acids. Germline V lookup: CDR1 SNHLY, CDR2 FYNNEI. Trimming left V 2 bases short and J 3 bases short, with 13 bases between.

This sequence joins TRBV18 and TRBJ2-6; TRBD1 aligns across 7 bases. This CDR3 region has 17 residues. Trimming at V came to 6 bases and at J to 0 bases, leaving 8 bases not matched to a gene. Germline V gene data show CDR1 as KGHSH and CDR2 as LQKENI. In DNA, the CDR3 is TGTGCCAGCTCCCTCGGACAGGTTGGCTCTGGGGCCAACGTCCTGACTTTC. This codes for CASSLGQVGSGANVLTF.

The sample holds many counts of this clone. The V and J genes are TRBV5-1 and TRBJ1-1, with 9 bases aligning to TRBD1. This CDR3 is 17 amino acids long. The junction had 11 bases not matched to a gene; V was cut back by 1 base and J by 4 bases. The germline V gene encodes CDR1 SGHRS and CDR2 YFSETQ. The DNA for the CDR3 is TGCGCCAGCAGCTTGCTTAAGACAGGGGGGGGGTCCACTGAAGCTTTCTTT. Protein sequence: CASSLLKTGGGSTEAFF.

The chain combines TRBV6-5 with TRBJ2-5; 9 bases match TRBD2. From germline, CDR1 is MNHEY and CDR2 SVGAGI. J gave up 0 bases and V 9 bases, and 2 bases lay outside the gene matches. The CDR3 extends over 13 amino acids. Here the CDR3 reads CARRLADQETQYF. DNA of the CDR3: TGTGCCAGGCGACTAGCGGACCAAGAGACCCAGTACTTC.

The chain employs TRBV15 and TRBJ2-7, with TRBD2 matching over 15 bases. Germline CDR1 LNHNV, CDR2 YYDKDF (reference sequence). The CDR3 is 14 residues long. V trimming: 4 bases; J trimming: 6 bases; junction bases outside the gene matches: 1. CDR3 sequence: CATSKGLAGGEQYF. The CDR3 region has the DNA TGTGCCACCAGCAAGGGACTAGCGGGAGGCGAGCAGTACTTC.

The rearrangement joins TRBV6-6 to TRBJ1-5; D might be TRBD1 (5 bases). Germline CDR1 reads MNHNY; CDR2 reads SVGAGI (reference sequence). The CDR3 spans 15 residues. Trimming removed 2 bases at V and 0 bases at J, with 8 bases between. CDR3 coding DNA: TGTGCCAGCAGTTACCCAGGGAATAGCAATCAGCCCCAGCATTTT. Encoded protein: CASSYPGNSNQPQHF.

The rearrangement joins TRBV4-1 to TRBJ1-4; D gene uncertain. The V end lost 6 bases, the J end lost 0 bases, and 11 bases lay between the germline ends. CDR1 and CDR2 from the germline V gene are MGHRA and YSYEKL. The CDR3 consists of 15 residues. The CDR3 spells CASRQTVSTNEKLFF. The CDR3 DNA is TGCGCCAGCAGACAAACAGTTTCAACTAATGAAAAACTGTTTTTT.

In this sample, this clone turned up a few times. V gene TRBV11-2 combines with J gene TRBJ2-2; D uncertain. The CDR3 extends over 13 amino acids. V lost 5 bases and J lost 2, with 6 bases in between. Germline V lookup: CDR1 SGHAT, CDR2 FQNNGV. For the CDR3, the DNA is TGTGCCAGCAGCCCCCTTAACACCGGGGAGCTGTTTTTT. Translated: CASSPLNTGELFF.

The chain recombines TRBV14 with TRBJ2-6, with 9 bases aligning to TRBD1. The CDR3 is 18 residues long. J was trimmed by 0 bases and V by 2 bases; bases with no gene match: 5. Germline CDR1 reads SGHDN; CDR2 reads FVKESK. CDR3 sequence reads: CASSQTDRGASGANVLTF. In nucleotides, the CDR3 is TGTGCCAGCAGCCAAACCGACAGGGGGGCCTCTGGGGCCAACGTCCTGACTTTC.

The chain joins TRBV5-4 to TRBJ1-2, with TRBD1 identical over 9 bases. This CDR3 has 14 residues. J gave up 7 bases and V 2 bases, and 6 bases lay outside the gene matches. The germline V gene encodes CDR1 SGHNT and CDR2 YYREEE (reference sequence). DNA for the CDR3: TGTGCCAGCAGCTTTAGGGACAGGGAAACTGGCTACACCTTC. As protein: CASSFRDRETGYTF.

The V call is TRBV5-1, the J call TRBJ1-1, with 8 bases that match TRBD1. Germline V gives CDR1 SGHRS, CDR2 YFSETQ. The V gene end was trimmed by 1 base and the J gene end by 7 bases; junction bases not matched to a gene: 3. The CDR3 extends over 13 amino acids. The CDR3 sequence: CASSLPGGIEAFF. Here the CDR3 DNA reads TGCGCCAGCAGCTTGCCAGGGGGCATTGAAGCTTTCTTT.

The chain has TRBV4-2 and TRBJ2-3; a possible D gene is TRBD1 (5 bases). Germline V CDR1 and CDR2: LGHNA, YNFKEQ. CDR3 length equals 15 residues. V lost 1 base and J lost 6, with 14 bases in between. The CDR3: CASSQAQVGADTQYF. The DNA for the CDR3 is TGTGCCAGCAGCCAAGCGCAGGTAGGGGCGGATACGCAGTATTTT.

The J gene is TRBJ2-3, the V gene TRBV29-1, with TRBD2 identical over 12 bases. This CDR3 contains 19 residues. V dropped 1 base and J dropped 2; count of bases not matched to a gene: 13. Germline V CDR1 and CDR2: SQVTM, ANQGSEA. The CDR3 DNA sequence: TGCAGCGTTGAAGGCGGTGACAGACTAGCGGGGGAGTACACAGATACGCAGTATTTT. This sequence encodes CSVEGGDRLAGEYTDTQYF.